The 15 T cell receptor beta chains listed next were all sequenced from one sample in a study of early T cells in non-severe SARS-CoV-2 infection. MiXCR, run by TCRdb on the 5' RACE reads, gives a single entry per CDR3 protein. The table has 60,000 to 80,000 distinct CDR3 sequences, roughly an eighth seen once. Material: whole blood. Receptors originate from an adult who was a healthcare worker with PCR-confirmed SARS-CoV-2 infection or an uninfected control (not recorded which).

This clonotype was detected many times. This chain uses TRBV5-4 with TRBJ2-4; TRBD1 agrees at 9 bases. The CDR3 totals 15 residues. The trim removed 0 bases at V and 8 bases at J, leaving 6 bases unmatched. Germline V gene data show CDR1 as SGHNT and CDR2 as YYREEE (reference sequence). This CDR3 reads CASSLGGQGGDIQYF. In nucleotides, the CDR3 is TGTGCCAGCAGCTTGGGGGGACAGGGAGGGGACATTCAGTACTTC.

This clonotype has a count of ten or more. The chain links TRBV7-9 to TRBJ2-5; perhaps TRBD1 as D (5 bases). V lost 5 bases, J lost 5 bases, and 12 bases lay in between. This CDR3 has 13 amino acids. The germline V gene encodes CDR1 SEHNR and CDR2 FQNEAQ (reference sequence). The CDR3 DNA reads TGTGCCAGCAGCCCACAGGCGACCGAGACCCAGTACTTC. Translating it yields CASSPQATETQYF.

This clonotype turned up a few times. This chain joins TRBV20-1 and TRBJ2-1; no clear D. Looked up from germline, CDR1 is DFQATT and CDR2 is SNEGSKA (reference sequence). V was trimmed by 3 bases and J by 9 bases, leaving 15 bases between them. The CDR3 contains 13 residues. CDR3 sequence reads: CSASGSRGFEQFF. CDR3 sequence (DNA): TGCAGTGCTAGTGGCAGTAGAGGATTTGAGCAGTTCTTC.

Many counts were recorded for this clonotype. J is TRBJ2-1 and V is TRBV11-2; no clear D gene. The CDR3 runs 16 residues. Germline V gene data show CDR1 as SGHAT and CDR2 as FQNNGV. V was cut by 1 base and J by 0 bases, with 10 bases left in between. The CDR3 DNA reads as TGTGCCAGCAGCTTAGGGCCTGAGAGCTCCTACAATGAGCAGTTCTTC. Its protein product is CASSLGPESSYNEQFF.

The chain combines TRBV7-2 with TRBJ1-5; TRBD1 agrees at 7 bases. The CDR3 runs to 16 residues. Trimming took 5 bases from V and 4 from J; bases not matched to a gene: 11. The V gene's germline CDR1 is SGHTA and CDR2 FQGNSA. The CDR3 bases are TGTGCCAGCAGCCGAGAGGGGGCTGCTGGGAATCAGCCCCAGCATTTT. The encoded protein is CASSREGAAGNQPQHF.

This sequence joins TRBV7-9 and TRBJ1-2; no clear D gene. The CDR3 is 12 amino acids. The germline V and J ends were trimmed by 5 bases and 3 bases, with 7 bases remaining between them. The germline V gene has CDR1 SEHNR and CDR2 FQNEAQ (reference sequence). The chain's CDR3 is CASSREDYGYTF. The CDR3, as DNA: TGTGCCAGCAGCCGGGAAGACTATGGCTACACCTTC.

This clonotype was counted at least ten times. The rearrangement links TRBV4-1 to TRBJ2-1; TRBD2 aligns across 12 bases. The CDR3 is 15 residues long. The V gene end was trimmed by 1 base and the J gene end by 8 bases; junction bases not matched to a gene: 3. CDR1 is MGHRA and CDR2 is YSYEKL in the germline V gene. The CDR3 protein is CASSQGLAGGYEQFF. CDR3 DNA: TGCGCCAGCAGCCAAGGGCTAGCGGGAGGGTATGAGCAGTTCTTC.

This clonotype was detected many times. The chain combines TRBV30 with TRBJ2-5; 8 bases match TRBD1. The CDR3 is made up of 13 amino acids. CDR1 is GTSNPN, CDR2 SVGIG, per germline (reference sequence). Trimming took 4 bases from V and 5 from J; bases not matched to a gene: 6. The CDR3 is CAWNLRQGETQYF. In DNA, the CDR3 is TGTGCCTGGAACCTCCGACAGGGGGAGACCCAGTACTTC.

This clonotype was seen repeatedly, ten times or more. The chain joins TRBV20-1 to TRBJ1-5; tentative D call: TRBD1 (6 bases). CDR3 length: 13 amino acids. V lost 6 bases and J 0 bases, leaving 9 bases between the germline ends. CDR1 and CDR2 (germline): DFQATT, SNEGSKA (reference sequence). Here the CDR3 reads CSARGYSNQPQHF. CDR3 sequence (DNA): TGCAGTGCCAGGGGATATAGCAATCAGCCCCAGCATTTT.

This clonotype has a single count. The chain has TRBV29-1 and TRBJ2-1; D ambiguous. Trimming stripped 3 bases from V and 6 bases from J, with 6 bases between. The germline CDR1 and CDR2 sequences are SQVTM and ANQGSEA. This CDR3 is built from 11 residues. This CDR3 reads CSVDNGNEQFF. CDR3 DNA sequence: TGCAGCGTTGATAACGGCAATGAGCAGTTCTTC.

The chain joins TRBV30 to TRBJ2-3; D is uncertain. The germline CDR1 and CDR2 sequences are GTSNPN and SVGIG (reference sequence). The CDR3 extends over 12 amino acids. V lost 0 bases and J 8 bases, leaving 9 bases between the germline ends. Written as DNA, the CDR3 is TGTGCCTGGAGTGTAAACTGGGCTACGCAGTATTTT. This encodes CAWSVNWATQYF.

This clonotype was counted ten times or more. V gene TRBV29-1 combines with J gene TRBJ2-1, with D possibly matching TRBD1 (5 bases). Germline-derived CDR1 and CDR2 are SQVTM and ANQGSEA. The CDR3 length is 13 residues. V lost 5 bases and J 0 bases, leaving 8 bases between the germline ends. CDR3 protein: CSVQGSSYNEQFF. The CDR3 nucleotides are TGCAGCGTTCAGGGAAGCTCCTACAATGAGCAGTTCTTC.

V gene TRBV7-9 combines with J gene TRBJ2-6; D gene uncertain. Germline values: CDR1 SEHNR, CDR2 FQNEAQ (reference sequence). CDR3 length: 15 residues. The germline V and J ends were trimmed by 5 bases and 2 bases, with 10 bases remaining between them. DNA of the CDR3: TGTGCCAGCAGCAGGCAGGCGACTGGGGCCAACGTCCTGACTTTC. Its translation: CASSRQATGANVLTF.

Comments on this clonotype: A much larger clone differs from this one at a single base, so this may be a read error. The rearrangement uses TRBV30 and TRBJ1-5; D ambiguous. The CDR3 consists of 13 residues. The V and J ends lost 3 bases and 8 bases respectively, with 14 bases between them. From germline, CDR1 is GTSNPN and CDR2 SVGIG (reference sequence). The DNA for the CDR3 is TGTGCCTGGAGCCAGGCAAATCATAAGCCCCAGCATTTT. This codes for CAWSQANHKPQHF.

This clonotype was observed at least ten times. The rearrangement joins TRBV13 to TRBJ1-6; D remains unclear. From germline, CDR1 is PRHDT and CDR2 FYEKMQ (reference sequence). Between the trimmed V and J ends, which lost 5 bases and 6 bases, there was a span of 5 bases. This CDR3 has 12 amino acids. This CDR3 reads CASSLSNSPLHF. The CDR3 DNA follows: TGTGCCAGCAGCCTCAGTAATTCACCCCTCCACTTT.